This entry lists 16 T cell receptor beta chains sequenced from one sample in a study of beta chain features in type 1 diabetes. Study-wide results and limits: Shortening of TCRB CDR3s, moderate but significant, appeared in all four CD4+ subsets of Type 1 diabetes patients.

These receptors' targets are unknown. Since all of the isolated RNA was reverse transcribed, expressed TCRB transcripts were what got sequenced. Libraries were prepared by immunoSEQ multiplex PCR; TCRdb keeps only in-frame clonotypes and omits some of them. The sample comprises a few hundred thousand clones, approximately 10% of which are singletons, and around 0.017% rests with the top ten. The sequenced sample was naive CD4+ T cells from blood. All receptors come from a man aged 25 to 45 with type 1 diabetes.

The chain is built from TRBV6-4 and TRBJ2-2, with TRBD2 matching over 7 bases. CDR1 is MRHNA, CDR2 SNTAGT, per germline. The CDR3 has 16 residues. V shed 6 bases and J 4 bases; nucleotides not matched to a gene: 11. The CDR3: CASSRDYRISTGELFF. CDR3 in DNA: TGTGCCAGCAGCCGGGACTACAGGATCTCCACCGGGGAGCTGTTTTTT.

This clone was counted a few times. The chain is built from TRBV28 and TRBJ2-1; 8 bases map to TRBD1. Germline V gene data show CDR1 as MDHEN and CDR2 as SYDVKM. The CDR3 extends over 14 amino acids. V was clipped by 6 bases and J by 6 bases; unmatched bases: 7. As DNA, the CDR3 is TGTGCCAGCAGCAACGGACAGGGTCCCAATGAGCAGTTCTTC. Translated: CASSNGQGPNEQFF.

The CDR3 bases are TGTGCCAGCACCGACTGGACAGATACGCAGTATTTT. It translates to CASTDWTDTQYF. The V call is TRBV7-9, the J call TRBJ2-3; no firm D call. CDR3 length equals 12 residues. Trimming removed 7 bases from V and 3 bases from J, with 8 bases in between. The germline V gene encodes CDR1 SEHNR and CDR2 FQNEAQ (reference sequence).

This clone was picked up a small number of times. This chain uses TRBV7-9 with TRBJ1-2; maybe TRBD1 (6 bases). The CDR3 runs 14 residues. Trimming cost V 0 bases and J 4 bases, with 9 bases left between them. Germline V CDR1 and CDR2: SEHNR, FQNEAQ (reference sequence). CDR3 sequence reads: CASSLAQGIYGYTF. The CDR3 nucleotides read TGTGCCAGCAGCTTAGCGCAGGGGATCTATGGCTACACCTTC.

The CDR3 DNA follows: TGTGCCTGGAGCAAACAGGGGGCTTCAACTAATGAAAAACTGTTTTTT. Translated, it gives CAWSKQGASTNEKLFF. The rearrangement joins TRBV30 to TRBJ1-4; 9 bases line up with TRBD1. Germline lookup yields CDR1 GTSNPN and CDR2 SVGIG (reference sequence). J gave up 0 bases and V 3 bases, and 5 bases lay outside the gene matches. The CDR3 is 16 residues long.

The gene calls are TRBV5-6 and TRBJ1-6; D may be TRBD1 (6 bases). CDR1 and CDR2 from the germline V gene are SGHDT and YYEEEE. CDR3 length: 16 residues. Trimming removed 2 bases from V and 8 bases from J, with 17 bases in between. The CDR3 bases are TGTGCCAGCAGCTTCAAGTCAGGGGATATGGATTCACCCCTCCACTTT. Translation: CASSFKSGDMDSPLHF.

The chain links TRBV18 to TRBJ1-1; D is unresolved. Germline V CDR1 and CDR2: KGHSH, LQKENI. Trimming took 0 bases from V and 5 from J, leaving 13 bases between them. This CDR3 has 15 amino acids. Here the CDR3 DNA reads TGTGCCAGCTCACCACCTTGGTCCAGGTCTACTGAAGCTTTCTTT. Translation gives CASSPPWSRSTEAFF.

This clone was detected a few times. The V gene is TRBV20-1, the J gene TRBJ2-3; a weak D match, TRBD2 (5 bases). Germline CDR1 reads DFQATT; CDR2 reads SNEGSKA (reference sequence). Between the trimmed V and J ends, which lost 5 bases and 6 bases, there was a span of 9 bases. There are 11 residues in the CDR3. The CDR3 sequence: CSAGTRDTQYF. DNA for the CDR3: TGCAGTGCTGGCACTAGGGATACGCAGTATTTT.

The gene calls are TRBV7-6 and TRBJ2-5, with 7 bases that match TRBD1. The CDR3 contains 12 residues. Germline CDR1 reads SGHVS; CDR2 reads FNYEAQ. Trimming took 5 bases from V and 3 from J; bases not matched to a gene: 0. CDR3 residues: CASSGTEETQYF. For the CDR3, the DNA is TGTGCCAGCAGCGGGACAGAAGAGACCCAGTACTTC.

This clone was seen a handful of times. This rearrangement joins TRBV5-1 to TRBJ1-1; D is unresolved. The CDR3 has 15 residues. The germline V gene has CDR1 SGHRS and CDR2 YFSETQ. V was shortened by 2 bases and J by 1 base, with 12 bases between the two germline ends. The chain's CDR3 is CASSFEGTKNTEAFF. Written as DNA, the CDR3 is TGCGCCAGCAGCTTTGAGGGAACCAAGAACACTGAAGCTTTCTTT. The variable domain in full, with the rest retrieved from reference TRBV5-1 and TRBJ1-1, is KAGVTQTPRYLIKTRGQQVTLSCSPISGHRSVSWYQQTPGQGLQFLFEYFSETQRNKGNFPGRFSGRQFSNSRSEMNVSTLELGDSALYLCASSFEGTKNTEAFFGQGTRLTVV.

The chain recombines TRBV5-4 with TRBJ2-7; no firm D call. Germline CDR1 and CDR2: SGHNT and YYREEE (reference sequence). The CDR3 runs 14 residues. V lost 2 bases and J lost 2, with 11 bases in between. The CDR3 nucleotides are TGTGCCAGCAGCTTATCAGCGAATACCTACGAGCAGTACTTC. It specifies CASSLSANTYEQYF.

This clone was detected a few times. J is TRBJ2-7 and V is TRBV9, with TRBD1 identical over 12 bases. V was pared by 2 bases and J by 7 bases, with 4 bases of the junction left unmatched. The CDR3 has 14 residues. Per germline, CDR1 SGDLS and CDR2 YYNGEE. The CDR3 DNA reads TGTGCCAGCAGCGTGGGACAGGGGGCTGGAGAGCAGTACTTC. It yields the protein CASSVGQGAGEQYF.

This clone has only a few counts. The rearrangement links TRBV10-3 to TRBJ2-7; the match to TRBD1 covers 9 bases. The CDR3 has 15 residues. From germline, CDR1 is ENHRY and CDR2 SYGVKD. The V and J ends lost 3 bases and 3 bases, in that order; junction bases with no gene match: 6. The CDR3 nucleotides read TGTGCCATCAGTGATGGGACAGGGCCAGGCTACGAGCAGTACTTC. Protein sequence: CAISDGTGPGYEQYF.

This chain connects TRBV6-5 to TRBJ1-1; TRBD1 aligns across 7 bases. V lost 5 bases, J lost 11 bases, and 14 bases stayed unmatched. The germline V gene has CDR1 MNHEY and CDR2 SVGAGI. The CDR3 consists of 14 residues. The CDR3: CASSPREGWGQAFF. The CDR3, as DNA: TGTGCCAGCAGTCCTCGCGAGGGGTGGGGACAGGCTTTCTTT.

This sequence joins TRBV5-1 and TRBJ1-1, with D possibly TRBD1 on 6 matching bases. The CDR3 has 15 residues. V lost 1 base to trimming and J lost 1 base, with 11 bases between them. In germline, CDR1 is SGHRS, CDR2 YFSETQ. The CDR3 reads CASSLLDSWNTEAFF. Here the CDR3 DNA reads TGCGCCAGCAGCTTGTTGGACAGCTGGAACACTGAAGCTTTCTTT.

There are a few counts of this clone. The chain uses TRBV21-1 and TRBJ2-2; the table's D call, TRBD1, has no DNA check behind it. TRBV21-1 is a recognized pseudogene. CDR3 length: 13 amino acids. The CDR3 sequence is CASSSTGFGELFF. CDR3 bases: TGTGCCAGCAGTTCAACAGGGTTCGGGGAGCTGTTTTTT.